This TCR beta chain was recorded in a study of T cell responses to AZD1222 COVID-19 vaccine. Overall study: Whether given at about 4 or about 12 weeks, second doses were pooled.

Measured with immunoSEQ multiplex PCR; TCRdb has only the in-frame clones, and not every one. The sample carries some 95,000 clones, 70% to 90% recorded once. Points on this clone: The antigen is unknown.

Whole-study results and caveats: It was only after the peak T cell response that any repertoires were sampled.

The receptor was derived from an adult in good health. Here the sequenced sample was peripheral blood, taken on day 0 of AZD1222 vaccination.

CDR3 protein: CASSEDTYYEQYF. The CDR3 nucleotides are TGTGCCAGCAGTGAAGACACTTACTACGAGCAGTACTTC. This sequence joins TRBV6-1 and TRBJ2-7; D unclear. Germline V gene data show CDR1 as MNHNS and CDR2 as SASEGT. V lost 1 base and J 3 bases, leaving 7 bases between the germline ends. This CDR3 has 13 residues.